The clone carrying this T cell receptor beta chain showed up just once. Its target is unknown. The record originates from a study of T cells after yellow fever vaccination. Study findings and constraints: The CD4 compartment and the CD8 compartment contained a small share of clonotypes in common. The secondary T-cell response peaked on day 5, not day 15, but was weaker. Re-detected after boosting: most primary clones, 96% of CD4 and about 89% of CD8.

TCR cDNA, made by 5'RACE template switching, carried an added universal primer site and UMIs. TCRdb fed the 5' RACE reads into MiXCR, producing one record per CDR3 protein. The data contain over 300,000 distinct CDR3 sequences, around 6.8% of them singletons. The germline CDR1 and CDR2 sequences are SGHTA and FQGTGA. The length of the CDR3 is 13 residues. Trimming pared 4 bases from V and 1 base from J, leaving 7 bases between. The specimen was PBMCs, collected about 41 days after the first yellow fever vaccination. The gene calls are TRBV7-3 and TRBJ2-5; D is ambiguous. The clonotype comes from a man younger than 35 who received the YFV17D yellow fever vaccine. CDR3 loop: CASSWIGQETQYF. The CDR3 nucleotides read TGTGCCAGCAGCTGGATAGGCCAAGAGACCCAGTACTTC.